Presented here are 8 T cell receptor beta chains from one specimen sequenced in a study of shared clonotypes between healthy human individuals. The table came from immunoSEQ multiplex PCR; TCRdb's copy has only in-frame clones and leaves some out. The table lists a few million clones, under 97% of them singletons. The sample was naive CD4+ T cells sorted from blood. Subset meaning: CD45RA+ positively selected. All receptors come from a man between 18 and 29 years old in good health.

The rearrangement links TRBV5-1 to TRBJ2-2; 8 bases map to TRBD2. The CDR3 is 14 residues long. The trim removed 7 bases at V and 3 bases at J, leaving 5 bases unmatched. Germline V gene lookup returns CDR1 SGHRS and CDR2 YFSETQ. Here the CDR3 reads CASLGLGDTGELFF. CDR3 nucleotides: TGCGCCAGCTTGGGACTAGGAGACACCGGGGAGCTGTTTTTT.

This chain links TRBV19 with TRBJ1-5; D is possibly TRBD1 (6 bases). V was trimmed by 4 bases and J by 1 base, leaving 14 bases between them. The CDR3 extends over 16 amino acids. Germline assignment: CDR1 LNHDA and CDR2 SQIVND (reference sequence). For the CDR3, the DNA is TGTGCCAGTAGTAAACAGGGACCGTGGAGCAATCAGCCCCAGCATTTT. Translation gives CASSKQGPWSNQPQHF. Based on the CDR3 plus reference TRBV19 and TRBJ1-5, the full variable domain is DGGITQSPKYLFRKEGQNVTLSCEQNLNHDAMYWYRQDPGQGLRLIYYSQIVNDFQKGDIAEGYSVSREKKESFPLTVTSAQKNPTAFYLCASSKQGPWSNQPQHFGDGTRLSIL.

This chain joins TRBV5-1 and TRBJ2-5; D perhaps matches TRBD1 (6 bases). V shed 7 bases and J shed 3 bases, with 19 bases lying between them. CDR1 and CDR2 from the germline V gene are SGHRS and YFSETQ. This CDR3 contains 15 residues. The CDR3, as DNA: TGCGCCAGCTTTAACCGGGACATCGGAAAAGAGACCCAGTACTTC. The encoded protein is CASFNRDIGKETQYF.

The chain couples TRBV10-3 to TRBJ2-5, with D maybe TRBD2 (5 bases). The germline V and J ends were trimmed by 7 bases and 1 base, with 10 bases remaining between them. This CDR3 comprises 13 residues. CDR1 ENHRY and CDR2 SYGVKD come from the germline V gene. The CDR3 nucleotides are TGTGCCATCACGGCGGGCCTCCAAGAGACCCAGTACTTC. As protein: CAITAGLQETQYF.

This rearrangement joins TRBV5-8 to TRBJ2-7; 9 bases are shared with TRBD2. This CDR3 contains 16 residues. V lost 0 bases, J lost 1 base, and 5 bases stayed unmatched. Looked up from germline, CDR1 is SGHTS and CDR2 is YDEGEE. The CDR3: CASSLDLSGGSYEQYF. The CDR3 region has the DNA TGTGCCAGCAGCTTGGATCTTAGCGGGGGTTCCTACGAGCAGTACTTC.

This rearrangement joins TRBV6-1 to TRBJ2-1; unclear D gene. The CDR3 is 15 amino acids. The V and J ends lost 7 bases and 0 bases respectively, with 13 bases between them. The germline V gene has CDR1 MNHNS and CDR2 SASEGT. In nucleotides, the CDR3 is TGTGCCAGCATTGAGACCCCCCGCTCCTACAATGAGCAGTTCTTC. It is translated as CASIETPRSYNEQFF.

The chain couples TRBV5-1 to TRBJ2-7, with D perhaps given as TRBD1 or TRBD2 (6 bases each). Germline CDR1 SGHRS, CDR2 YFSETQ. This CDR3 has 15 residues. Between the trimmed V and J ends, which lost 0 bases and 0 bases, there was a span of 10 bases. The CDR3 bases are TGCGCCAGCAGCTTGGATCGGGGGCCCTCCTACGAGCAGTACTTC. This gives the protein CASSLDRGPSYEQYF.

This chain links TRBV7-8 with TRBJ2-3; a possible D gene is TRBD2 (6 bases). V shed 4 bases and J shed 12 bases, with 17 bases lying between them. Per germline, CDR1 SGHVS and CDR2 FQNEAQ. CDR3 size: 13 residues. The CDR3 region has the DNA TGTGCCAGCAGCTCCGGGTCGGGGGAATTCCAGTATTTT. Amino acid sequence: CASSSGSGEFQYF.